A single sample gave rise to the 2 T cell receptor beta chains below, sequenced in a study of human T cells and chemical hapten exposure. TCRdb used MiXCR to reprocess the RACE reads, holding one entry per CDR3 protein. In the table there are 180,000 or so distinct CDR3 sequences, approximately 20% of which are singletons. Time point noted: patch test 1, 2 weeks after DPC sensitization. Treatment in this sample: therapeutic diphenylcyclopropenone sensitization with weekly scalp DPC. Sequencing was performed on whole blood, taken in connection with sensitization to the hapten diphenylcyclopropenone (DPC). All receptors come from a woman between 50 and 59 years old with alopecia areata. Some clones in this sample may be carry-over from other donors' samples.

The rearrangement joins TRBV29-1 to TRBJ2-5; 7 bases match TRBD1. V trimming: 4 bases; J trimming: 4 bases; junction bases outside the gene matches: 15. Germline V lookup: CDR1 SQVTM, CDR2 ANQGSEA. This CDR3 is 16 amino acids long. The CDR3 DNA sequence: TGCAGCGTTGGAGGGGGCGGCCCTCGGGGCGGAGAGACCCAGTACTTC. Its translation: CSVGGGGPRGGETQYF.

This clonotype was seen more than once but under ten times. The chain uses TRBV15 and TRBJ1-1; perhaps TRBD1 as D (5 bases). Per germline, CDR1 LNHNV and CDR2 YYDKDF (reference sequence). This CDR3 has 15 residues. Trimming shortened V by 0 bases and J by 4 bases, and 12 bases separated the two germline ends. The CDR3 sequence is CATSRDFREGTEAFF. The CDR3 DNA reads as TGTGCCACCAGCAGAGACTTCAGGGAGGGCACTGAAGCTTTCTTT.